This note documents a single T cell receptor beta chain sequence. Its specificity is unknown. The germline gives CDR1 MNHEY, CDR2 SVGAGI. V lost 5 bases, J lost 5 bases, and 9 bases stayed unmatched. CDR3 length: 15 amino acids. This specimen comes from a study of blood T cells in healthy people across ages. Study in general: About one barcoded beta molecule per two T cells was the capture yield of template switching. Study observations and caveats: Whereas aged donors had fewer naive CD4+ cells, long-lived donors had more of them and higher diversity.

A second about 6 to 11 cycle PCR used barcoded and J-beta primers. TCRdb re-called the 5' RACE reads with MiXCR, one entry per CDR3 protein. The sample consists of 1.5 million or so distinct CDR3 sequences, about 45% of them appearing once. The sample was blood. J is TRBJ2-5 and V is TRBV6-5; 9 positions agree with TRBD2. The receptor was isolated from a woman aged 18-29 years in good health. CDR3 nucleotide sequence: TGTGCCAGCAGTCGTAGCGGGAGAAGTATGGAGACCCAGTACTTC. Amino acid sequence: CASSRSGRSMETQYF.